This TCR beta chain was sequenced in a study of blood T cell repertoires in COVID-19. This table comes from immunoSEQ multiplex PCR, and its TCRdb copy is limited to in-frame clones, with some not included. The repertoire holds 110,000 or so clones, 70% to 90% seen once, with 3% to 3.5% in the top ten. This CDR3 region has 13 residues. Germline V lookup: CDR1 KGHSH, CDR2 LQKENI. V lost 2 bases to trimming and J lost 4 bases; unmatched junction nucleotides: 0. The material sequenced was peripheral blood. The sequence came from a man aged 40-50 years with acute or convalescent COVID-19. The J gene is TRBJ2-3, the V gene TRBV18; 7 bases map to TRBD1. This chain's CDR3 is CASSPDRADTQYF. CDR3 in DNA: TGTGCCAGCTCACCAGACAGGGCAGATACGCAGTATTTT.